The rows below give T cell receptor beta chains drawn from one sample of a study of blood T cell repertoires in COVID-19. Sequenced by immunoSEQ multiplex PCR; TCRdb stores in-frame clones only, minus some. The repertoire holds approximately 240,000 clones, with 75% to 95% as singletons. Specimen: PBMCs or T cells enriched from blood (not recorded which). The receptor set was obtained from a woman in her late teens or twenties who had recovered from COVID-19. CDR3s include the opening cysteine and the closing phenylalanine or tryptophan. The D gene is left open where the match is weak. Clone size is shown for a subset of rows, as once, few, many or a class of expanded clone.

>TRBD2|.|TRBV5-1|TRBJ2-5
TGCGCCAGCAGCGCCGGGACTAGCGGCCAAGAGACCCAGTACTTC
CASSAGTSGQETQYF
>.|once|TRBV5-1|TRBJ1-4
TGCGCCAGCAGCTTGTATGCGTCCCGACAGCAGGGTGAAAAACTGTTTTTT
CASSLYASRQQGEKLFF
>TRBD2|.|TRBV11-2|TRBJ2-2
TGTGCCAGCAGCTTCGGGGGGACCGGGGAGCTGTTTTTT
CASSFGGTGELFF
>TRBD1|.|TRBV4-1|TRBJ1-1
TGCGCCAGCAGCCAACGGGCAACAGGGGTCGGGAACACTGAAGCTTTCTTT
CASSQRATGVGNTEAFF
>TRBD2|once|TRBV9|TRBJ2-7
TGTGCCAGCAGCGTAGGAGGTAGCGGGGGCGAGCAGTACTTC
CASSVGGSGGEQYF
>.|few|TRBV24-1|TRBJ1-2
TGTGCCACCAGCGGAGCGGACTATGGCTACACCTTC
CATSGADYGYTF
>.|.|TRBV28|TRBJ2-3
TGTGCCAGCAGTTCGTCAGTGGTTTTCACAGATACGCAGTATTTT
CASSSSVVFTDTQYF
>.|once|TRBV7-9|TRBJ1-1
TGTGCCAGCAGCTTAGGCGACAGGATGGGGGCTGAAGCTTTCTTT
CASSLGDRMGAEAFF
>.|.|TRBV28|TRBJ1-2
TGTGCCAGCAGTTTATTTGGCAGGGTCGAGGGCTACACCTTC
CASSLFGRVEGYTF
>.|.|TRBV28|TRBJ1-2
TGTGCCAGCAGGGAGTCCGGGCACAGGGTACTTTATGGCTACACCTTC
CASRESGHRVLYGYTF
>TRBD1|.|TRBV5-4|TRBJ1-1
TGTGCCAGCATGGTTAAGGGGGCGACTGAAGCTTTCTTT
CASMVKGATEAFF
>TRBD2|.|TRBV4-3|TRBJ2-3
TGCGCCAGCAGCCAAGGGACTAGCGGGGATGGTCTAGATACGCAGTATTTT
CASSQGTSGDGLDTQYF
>.|.|TRBV27|TRBJ1-1
TGTGCCAGCAGTTTGCGGGGGCCTCACACTGAAGCTTTCTTT
CASSLRGPHTEAFF
>TRBD1|.|TRBV5-6|TRBJ2-7
TGTGCCAGCAGCGTCCGGGACAGGGTTGTCGAGCAGTACTTC
CASSVRDRVVEQYF
>.|.|TRBV28|TRBJ1-6
TGTGCCAGCAGTTTAAATAAATCCCTCCACTTT
CASSLNKSLHF
>.|.|TRBV11-3|TRBJ1-1
TGTGCCAGCAGCTTAGGGTCGTCAGGGAACACTGAAGCTTTCTTT
CASSLGSSGNTEAFF
>TRBD2|.|TRBV4-3|TRBJ2-3
TGCGCCAGCAGCCAGGGGCTAGCGGGGGGGCCCACAGATACGCAGTATTTT
CASSQGLAGGPTDTQYF
>.|.|TRBV7-8|TRBJ1-1
TGTGCCAGCAGTTCTAGAATAGGGGTGGACACTGAAGCTTTCTTT
CASSSRIGVDTEAFF
>.|.|TRBV29-1|TRBJ2-1
TGCAGCGTTGACGGCTACAATGAGCAGTTCTTC
CSVDGYNEQFF
>.|.|TRBV5-4|TRBJ2-1
TGTGCCAGCAGCTCGCAGGGTTACAATGAGCAGTTCTTC
CASSSQGYNEQFF
>.|.|TRBV14|TRBJ1-5
TGTGCCAGCAGCCAGAGCCCTTCTGGGCCCCAGCATTTT
CASSQSPSGPQHF
>.|.|TRBV28|TRBJ2-5
TGTGCCAGCAGTTCAGGGATAGAGACCCAGTACTTC
CASSSGIETQYF
>TRBD1|.|TRBV15|TRBJ1-2
TGTGCCACCAGCAAACGGACAGGGTTCAATGGCTACACCTTC
CATSKRTGFNGYTF
>.|.|TRBV9|TRBJ1-1
TGTGCCAGCAGCGTAGTAGCTGAAGCTTTCTTT
CASSVVAEAFF
>.|.|TRBV18|TRBJ1-5
TGTGCCAGCTCGCCCGGGTTGCGTAGCAATCAGCCCCAGCATTTT
CASSPGLRSNQPQHF
>TRBD1|.|TRBV3-1/TRBV3-2|TRBJ1-3
TGTGCCAGCAGCCAATTTACAGGGGGAAGAGGAAACACCATATATTTT
CASSQFTGGRGNTIYF
>.|once|TRBV3-1/TRBV3-2|TRBJ1-2
TGTGCCAGCAGCCCGACATCAGGGGCTGGTGGCTACACCTTC
CASSPTSGAGGYTF
>TRBD1|once|TRBV2|TRBJ1-1
TGTGCCAGCAGGGACAGGGGGTATACTGAAGCTTTCTTT
CASRDRGYTEAFF
>.|once|TRBV28|TRBJ1-4
TGTGCCAGCAATCAGCGAGATGAAAAACTGTTTTTT
CASNQRDEKLFF
>TRBD2|.|TRBV7-3|TRBJ2-1
TGTGCCAGCAGTCCCGGGACTATCAACAATGAGCAGTTCTTC
CASSPGTINNEQFF
>.|.|TRBV19|TRBJ1-2
TGTGCCAGTAGTATAGTCCCGGGAGCTAACTATGGCTACACCTTC
CASSIVPGANYGYTF
>.|.|TRBV7-9|TRBJ2-7
TGTGCCAGCAGCTTAATGGGGACAAGTTACGAGCAGTACTTC
CASSLMGTSYEQYF
>.|.|TRBV4-1|TRBJ1-1
TGCGCCAGCAGCCAATTACCCGGGGGTGGACCTAAAGCTTTCTTT
CASSQLPGGGPKAFF
>.|.|TRBV3-1/TRBV3-2|TRBJ1-1
TGTGCCAGCAGCCAAGTCGGGGGGACTGAAGCTTTCTTT
CASSQVGGTEAFF
>.|.|TRBV5-1|TRBJ2-2
TGCGCCAGCGAGGAGAGGGTTGGTTCCACCGGGGAGCTGTTTTTT
CASEERVGSTGELFF
>.|.|TRBV7-9|TRBJ1-4
TGTGCCAGCAGCTTAGCGATTGGCGGAGGGAGGGCGGCTAATGAAAAACTGTTTTTT
CASSLAIGGGRAANEKLFF
>.|.|TRBV6-4|TRBJ1-2
TGTGCCCGTCGTAGAGGGGGAGCGCATGGCTACACCTTC
CARRRGGAHGYTF
>TRBD1|.|TRBV7-9|TRBJ2-7
TGTGCCAGCAGCCGGGGACAGGGGGCTCCCTACGAGCAGTACTTC
CASSRGQGAPYEQYF
>TRBD1|.|TRBV10-3|TRBJ1-2
TGTGCCATCAGTGAGGGACAGGGATATGGCTACACCTTC
CAISEGQGYGYTF
>TRBD1|.|TRBV12-3/TRBV12-4|TRBJ1-2
TGTGCCAGCAGTCCAGGGGGCTATGGCTACACCTTC
CASSPGGYGYTF
>TRBD1|.|TRBV7-9|TRBJ1-4
TGTGCCAGCAGCTCATCAGGGGGCGCGCTCTATGAAAAACTGTTTTTT
CASSSSGGALYEKLFF
>.|.|TRBV7-9|TRBJ2-3
TGTGCCAGCAGCTTCGTGGATACGCAGTATTTT
CASSFVDTQYF
>.|.|TRBV18|TRBJ1-3
TGTGCCAGCTCGCCCGGGACTACTGGAAACACCATATATTTT
CASSPGTTGNTIYF
>.|many|TRBV4-2|TRBJ1-3
TGTGCCAGCAGCCAAGGGGAGGGGCTGGGAAACACCATATATTTT
CASSQGEGLGNTIYF
>.|.|TRBV4-1|TRBJ1-5
TGCGCCAGCAGCCAAGACTCCGGGGAGGGTCAGCCCCAGCATTTT
CASSQDSGEGQPQHF
>.|once|TRBV11-2|TRBJ1-5
TGTGCCAGCAGCTTAGCCGTTAGTCAGCCCCAGCATTTT
CASSLAVSQPQHF
>.|.|TRBV5-4|TRBJ1-6
TGTGCCAGCAGCCAATCGCCGAGCTCCTATAATTCACCCCTCCACTTT
CASSQSPSSYNSPLHF
>.|.|TRBV19|TRBJ1-1
TGTGCCAGTTCCAGCAGGGGACTGAACACTGAAGCTTTCTTT
CASSSRGLNTEAFF
>TRBD2|.|TRBV6-2/TRBV6-3|TRBJ2-5
TGTGCCAGCAGTTACGATGGTAGCGGGGACCAAGAGACCCAGTACTTC
CASSYDGSGDQETQYF
>.|.|TRBV6-5|TRBJ2-3
TGTGCCAGCAGTACCGGGGAGATTAGCACAGATACGCAGTATTTT
CASSTGEISTDTQYF
>.|once|TRBV6-2/TRBV6-3|TRBJ1-5
TGTGCCAGCAGTTATGACAGGAGTTGGGATCAGCCCCAGCATTTT
CASSYDRSWDQPQHF
>TRBD1|.|TRBV18|TRBJ1-1
TGTGCCAGCCAGGGGGCGTGGGACACTGAAGCTTTCTTT
CASQGAWDTEAFF
>.|.|TRBV6-5|TRBJ1-1
TGTGCCAGCAGTTACTCGACAGACACTGAAGCTTTCTTT
CASSYSTDTEAFF
>TRBD2|.|TRBV19|TRBJ2-7
TGTGCCAGTAGTCGCAGCGGGAGGGTAACCTACGAGCAGTACTTC
CASSRSGRVTYEQYF
>.|.|TRBV18|TRBJ1-1
TGTGCCAGCTCATCACAGAACATGAACACTGAAGCTTTCTTT
CASSSQNMNTEAFF
>TRBD1|.|TRBV11-2|TRBJ1-2
TGTGCCAGCAGCTTGGGGACAGGTGGCTACACCTTC
CASSLGTGGYTF
>.|.|TRBV6-1|TRBJ1-6
TGTGCCAGCAGTGAAAACGGACTGACGAATTCACCCCTCCACTTT
CASSENGLTNSPLHF
>.|.|TRBV25-1|TRBJ1-3
TGTGCCAGCAGCACCGACAACAGACCTCCTGGAAACACCATATATTTT
CASSTDNRPPGNTIYF